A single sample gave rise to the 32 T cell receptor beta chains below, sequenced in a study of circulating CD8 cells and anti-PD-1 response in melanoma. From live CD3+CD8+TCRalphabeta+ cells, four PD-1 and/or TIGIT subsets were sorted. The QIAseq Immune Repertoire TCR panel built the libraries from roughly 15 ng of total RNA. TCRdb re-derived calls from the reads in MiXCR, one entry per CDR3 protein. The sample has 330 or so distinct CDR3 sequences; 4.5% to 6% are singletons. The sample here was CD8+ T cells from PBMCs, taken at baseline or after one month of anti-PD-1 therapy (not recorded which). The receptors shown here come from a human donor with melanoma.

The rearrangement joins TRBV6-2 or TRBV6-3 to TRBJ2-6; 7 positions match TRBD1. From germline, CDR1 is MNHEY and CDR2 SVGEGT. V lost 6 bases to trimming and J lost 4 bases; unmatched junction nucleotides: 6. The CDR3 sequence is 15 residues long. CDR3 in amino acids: CASSSTGDGANVLTF. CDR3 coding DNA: TGTGCCAGCAGCTCAACAGGGGACGGGGCCAACGTCCTGACTTTC.

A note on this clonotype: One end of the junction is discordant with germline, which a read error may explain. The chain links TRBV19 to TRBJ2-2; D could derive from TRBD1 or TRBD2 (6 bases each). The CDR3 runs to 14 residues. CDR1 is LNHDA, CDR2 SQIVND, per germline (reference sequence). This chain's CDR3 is CASSVSGGTGELLF. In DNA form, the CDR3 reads TGTGCCAGTAGTGTCTCCGGGGGCACCGGGGAGCTGTTATTT.

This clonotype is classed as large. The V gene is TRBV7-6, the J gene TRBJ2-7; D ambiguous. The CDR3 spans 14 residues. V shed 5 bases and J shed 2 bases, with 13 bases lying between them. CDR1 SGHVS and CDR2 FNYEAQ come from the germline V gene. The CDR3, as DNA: TGTGCCAGCAGCGCCCGACTGGGCGCCTACGAGCAGTACTTC. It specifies CASSARLGAYEQYF. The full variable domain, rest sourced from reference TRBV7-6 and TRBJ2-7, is GAGVSQSPRYKVTKRGQDVALRCDPISGHVSLYWYRQALGQGPEFLTYFNYEAQQDKSGLPNDRFSAERPEGSISTLTIQRTEQRDSAMYRCASSARLGAYEQYFGPGTRLTVT.

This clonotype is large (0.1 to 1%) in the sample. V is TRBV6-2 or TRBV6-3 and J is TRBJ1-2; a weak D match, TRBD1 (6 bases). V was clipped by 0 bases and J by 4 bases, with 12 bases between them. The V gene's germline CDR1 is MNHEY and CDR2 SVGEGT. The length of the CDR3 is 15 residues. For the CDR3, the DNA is TGTGCCAGCAGTTACTCCCCGGACAGCGCCTATGGCTACACCTTC. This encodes CASSYSPDSAYGYTF.

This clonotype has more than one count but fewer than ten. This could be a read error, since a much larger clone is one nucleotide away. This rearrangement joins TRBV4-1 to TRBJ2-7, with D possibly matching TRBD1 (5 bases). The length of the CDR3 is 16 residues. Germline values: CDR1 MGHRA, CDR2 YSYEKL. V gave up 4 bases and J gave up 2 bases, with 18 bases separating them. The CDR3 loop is CASSLEYRRSTYEQYF. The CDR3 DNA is TGCGCCAGCAGCCTTGAATACAGGAGAAGTACCTACGAGCAGTACTTC.

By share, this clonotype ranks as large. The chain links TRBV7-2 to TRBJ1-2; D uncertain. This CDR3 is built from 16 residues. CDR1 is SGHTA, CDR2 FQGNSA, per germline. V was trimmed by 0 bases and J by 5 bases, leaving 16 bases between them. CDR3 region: CASSLAPETAPYGYTF. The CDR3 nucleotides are TGTGCCAGCAGCTTAGCCCCCGAGACGGCTCCATATGGCTACACCTTC.

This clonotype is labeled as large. CDR3 sequence: CASIGYRDGVLDGYTF. CDR3 DNA: TGTGCCAGCATCGGATACCGGGACGGAGTTCTGGATGGCTACACCTTC. This chain connects TRBV11-2 to TRBJ1-2; possible D gene TRBD1, 5 bases. Germline V gene sequence: CDR1 SGHAT, CDR2 FQNNGV. The CDR3 has 16 residues. The ends were cut back, 7 bases at V and 6 bases at J, with 24 bases in the middle.

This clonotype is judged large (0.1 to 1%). The CDR3 nucleotides read TGTGCATCAAATCTGATTCAAGGACAGGGGAGGAGGGCCTACGAGCAGTACTTC. Amino acids: CASNLIQGQGRRAYEQYF. The chain recombines TRBV2 with TRBJ2-7; the match to TRBD1 covers 9 bases. In germline, CDR1 is SNHLY, CDR2 FYNNEI. The CDR3 contains 18 residues.

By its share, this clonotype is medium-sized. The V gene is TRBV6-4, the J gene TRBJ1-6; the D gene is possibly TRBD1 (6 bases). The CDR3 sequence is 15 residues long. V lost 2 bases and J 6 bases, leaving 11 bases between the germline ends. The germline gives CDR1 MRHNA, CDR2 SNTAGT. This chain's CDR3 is CASSDTDSPNSPLHF. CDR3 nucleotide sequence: TGTGCCAGCAGTGACACGGACAGTCCTAATTCACCCCTCCACTTT.

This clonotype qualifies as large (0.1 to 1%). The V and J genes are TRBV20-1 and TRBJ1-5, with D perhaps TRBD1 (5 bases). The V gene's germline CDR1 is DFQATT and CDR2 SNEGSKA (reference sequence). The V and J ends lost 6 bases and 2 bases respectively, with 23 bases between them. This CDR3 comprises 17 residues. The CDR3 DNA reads TGCAGTGCAACTGGTCAGGCGATCCAGGGAGGCAATCAGCCCCAGCATTTT. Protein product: CSATGQAIQGGNQPQHF.

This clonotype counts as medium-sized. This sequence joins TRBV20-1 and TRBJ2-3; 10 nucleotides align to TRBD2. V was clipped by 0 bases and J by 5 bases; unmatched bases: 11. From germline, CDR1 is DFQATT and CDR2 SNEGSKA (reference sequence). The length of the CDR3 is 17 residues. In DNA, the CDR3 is TGCAGTGCTAGAGATAGTACTAGCGGGGCGGCAGGAGATACGCAGTATTTT. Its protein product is CSARDSTSGAAGDTQYF.

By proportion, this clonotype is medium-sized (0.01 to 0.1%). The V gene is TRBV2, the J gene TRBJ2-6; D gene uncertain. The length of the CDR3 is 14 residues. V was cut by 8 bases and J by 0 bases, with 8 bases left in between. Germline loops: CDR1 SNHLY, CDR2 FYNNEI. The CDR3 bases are TGTGCCAGCCTGTTGGGCTCTGGGGCCAACGTCCTGACTTTC. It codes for CASLLGSGANVLTF.

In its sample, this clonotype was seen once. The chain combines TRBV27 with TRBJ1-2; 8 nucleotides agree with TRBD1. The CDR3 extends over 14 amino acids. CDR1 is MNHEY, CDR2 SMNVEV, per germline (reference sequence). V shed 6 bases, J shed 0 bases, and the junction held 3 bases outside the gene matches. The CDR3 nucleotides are TGTGCCAGCAGAGTACAGGGGGCTAACTATGGCTACACCTTC. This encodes CASRVQGANYGYTF.

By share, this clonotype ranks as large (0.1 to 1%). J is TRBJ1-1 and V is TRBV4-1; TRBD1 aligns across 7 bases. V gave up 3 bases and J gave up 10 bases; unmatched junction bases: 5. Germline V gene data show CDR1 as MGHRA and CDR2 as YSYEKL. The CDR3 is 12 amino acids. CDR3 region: CASSHLTGRAFF. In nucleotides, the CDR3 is TGCGCCAGCAGCCACCTGACAGGGAGAGCTTTCTTT.

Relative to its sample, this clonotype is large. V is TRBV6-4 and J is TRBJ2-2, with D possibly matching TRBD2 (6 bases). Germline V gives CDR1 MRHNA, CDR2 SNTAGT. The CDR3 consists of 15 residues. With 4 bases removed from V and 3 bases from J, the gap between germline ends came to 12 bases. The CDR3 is CASSGSGEDTGELFF. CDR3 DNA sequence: TGTGCCAGCAGTGGCTCTGGGGAGGACACCGGGGAGCTGTTTTTT.

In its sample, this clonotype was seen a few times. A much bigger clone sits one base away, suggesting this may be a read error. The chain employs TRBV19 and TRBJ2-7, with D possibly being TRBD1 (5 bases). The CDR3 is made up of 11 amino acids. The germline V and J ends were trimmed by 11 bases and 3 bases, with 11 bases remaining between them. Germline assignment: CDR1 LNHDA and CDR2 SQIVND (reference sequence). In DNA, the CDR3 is TGTGCCGCCACCGACAGCTACGAGCAGTACTTC. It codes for CAATDSYEQYF. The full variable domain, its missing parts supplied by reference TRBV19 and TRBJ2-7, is DGGITQSPKYLFRKEGQNVTLSCEQNLNHDAMYWYRQDPGQGLRLIYYSQIVNDFQKGDIAEGYSVSREKKESFPLTVTSAQKNPTAFYLCAATDSYEQYFGPGTRLTVT.

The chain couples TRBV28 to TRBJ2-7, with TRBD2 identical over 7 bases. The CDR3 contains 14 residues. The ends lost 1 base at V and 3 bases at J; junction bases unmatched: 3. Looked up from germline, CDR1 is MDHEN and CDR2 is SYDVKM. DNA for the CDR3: TGTGCCAGCAGTTTATCGGGGGGTGGCTACGAGCAGTACTTC. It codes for CASSLSGGGYEQYF.

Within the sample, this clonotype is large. The CDR3 nucleotides are TGCAGCGTTGAGATGCGGGACAATGAGCAGTTCTTC. Its protein is CSVEMRDNEQFF. The chain has TRBV29-1 and TRBJ2-1, with D possibly matching TRBD2 (5 bases). Germline CDR1 reads SQVTM; CDR2 reads ANQGSEA. The CDR3 covers 12 residues. Trimming stripped 3 bases from V and 5 bases from J, with 8 bases between.

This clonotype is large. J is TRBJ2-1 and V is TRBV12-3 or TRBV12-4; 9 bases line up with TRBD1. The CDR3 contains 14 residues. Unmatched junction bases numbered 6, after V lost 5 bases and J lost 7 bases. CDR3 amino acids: CASSRTGGTNEQFF. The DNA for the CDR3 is TGTGCCAGCAGTCGAACAGGGGGCACGAATGAGCAGTTCTTC.

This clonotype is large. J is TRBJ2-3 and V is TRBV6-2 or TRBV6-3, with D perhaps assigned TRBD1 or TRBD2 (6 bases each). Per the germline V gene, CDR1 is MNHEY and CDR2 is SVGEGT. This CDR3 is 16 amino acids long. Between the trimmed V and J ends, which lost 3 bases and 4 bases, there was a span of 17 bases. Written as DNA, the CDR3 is TGTGCCAGCAGTTATGTCGGGGGCGTAGGGTCAGATACGCAGTATTTT. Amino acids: CASSYVGGVGSDTQYF.

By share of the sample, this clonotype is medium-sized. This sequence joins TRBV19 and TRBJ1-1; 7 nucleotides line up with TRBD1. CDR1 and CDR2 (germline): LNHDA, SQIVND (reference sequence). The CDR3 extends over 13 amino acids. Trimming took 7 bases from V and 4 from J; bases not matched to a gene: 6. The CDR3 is CASKNRGGTEAFF. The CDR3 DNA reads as TGTGCCAGTAAGAACAGGGGTGGCACTGAAGCTTTCTTT. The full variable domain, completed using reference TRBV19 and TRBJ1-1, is DGGITQSPKYLFRKEGQNVTLSCEQNLNHDAMYWYRQDPGQGLRLIYYSQIVNDFQKGDIAEGYSVSREKKESFPLTVTSAQKNPTAFYLCASKNRGGTEAFFGQGTRLTVV.

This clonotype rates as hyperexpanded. The CDR3 is CASSAKGGTGEQFF. In DNA, the CDR3 is TGTGCCAGCAGCGCTAAGGGGGGGACAGGGGAGCAGTTCTTC. The rearrangement joins TRBV6-4 to TRBJ2-1, with 9 bases lining up with TRBD1. The length of the CDR3 is 14 residues. Per the germline V gene, CDR1 is MRHNA and CDR2 is SNTAGT. V was clipped by 6 bases and J by 10 bases; unmatched bases: 10.

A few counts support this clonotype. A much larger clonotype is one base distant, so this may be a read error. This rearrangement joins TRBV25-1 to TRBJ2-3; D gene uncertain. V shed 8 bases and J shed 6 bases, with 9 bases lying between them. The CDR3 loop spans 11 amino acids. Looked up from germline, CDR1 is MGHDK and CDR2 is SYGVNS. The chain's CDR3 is CASAWGDTQYF. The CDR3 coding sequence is TGTGCCAGCGCCTGGGGTGATACGCAGTATTTT.

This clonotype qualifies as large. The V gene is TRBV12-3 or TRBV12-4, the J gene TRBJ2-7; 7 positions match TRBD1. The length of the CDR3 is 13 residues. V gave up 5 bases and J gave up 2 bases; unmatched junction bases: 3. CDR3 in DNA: TGTGCCAGCAGTATCGGGACAGCCTACGAGCAGTACTTC. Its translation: CASSIGTAYEQYF.

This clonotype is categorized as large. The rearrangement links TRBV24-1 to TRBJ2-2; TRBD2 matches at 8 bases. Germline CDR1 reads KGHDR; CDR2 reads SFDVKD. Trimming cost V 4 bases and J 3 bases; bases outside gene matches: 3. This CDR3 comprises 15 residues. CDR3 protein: CATSERGEDTGELFF. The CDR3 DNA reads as TGTGCCACCAGTGAGCGGGGGGAGGACACCGGGGAGCTGTTTTTT.

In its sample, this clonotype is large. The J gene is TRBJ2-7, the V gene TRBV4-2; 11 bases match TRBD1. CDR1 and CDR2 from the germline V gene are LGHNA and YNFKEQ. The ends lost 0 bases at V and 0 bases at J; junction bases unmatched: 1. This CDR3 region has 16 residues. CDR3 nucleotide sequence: TGTGCCAGCAGCCAAGATGGGACAGGGGGCTCCTACGAGCAGTACTTC. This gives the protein CASSQDGTGGSYEQYF.

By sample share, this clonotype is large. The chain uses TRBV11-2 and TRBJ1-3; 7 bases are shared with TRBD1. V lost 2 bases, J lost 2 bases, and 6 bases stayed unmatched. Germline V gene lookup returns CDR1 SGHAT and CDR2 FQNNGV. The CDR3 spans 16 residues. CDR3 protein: CASSLHQGEAGNTIYF. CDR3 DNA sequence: TGTGCCAGCAGCTTACACCAGGGGGAAGCTGGAAACACCATATATTTT.

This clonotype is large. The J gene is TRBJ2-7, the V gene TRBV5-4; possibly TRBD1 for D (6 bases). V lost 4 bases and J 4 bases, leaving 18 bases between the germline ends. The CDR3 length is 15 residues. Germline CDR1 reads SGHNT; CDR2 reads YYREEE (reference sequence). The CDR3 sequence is CASSHSDRIPYEQYF. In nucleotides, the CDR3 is TGTGCCAGCAGCCATTCCGACAGGATCCCGTACGAGCAGTACTTC.

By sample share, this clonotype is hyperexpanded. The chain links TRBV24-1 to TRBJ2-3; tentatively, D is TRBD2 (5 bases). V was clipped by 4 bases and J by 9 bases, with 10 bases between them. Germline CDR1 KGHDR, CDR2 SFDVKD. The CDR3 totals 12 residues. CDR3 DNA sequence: TGTGCCACCAGTGACATAGGACTGACGCAGTATTTT. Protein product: CATSDIGLTQYF.

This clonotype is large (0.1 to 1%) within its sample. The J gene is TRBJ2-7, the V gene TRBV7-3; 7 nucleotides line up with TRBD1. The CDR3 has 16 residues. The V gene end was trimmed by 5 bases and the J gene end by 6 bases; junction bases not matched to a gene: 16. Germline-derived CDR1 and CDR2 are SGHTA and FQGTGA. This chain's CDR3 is CASSLKIDRALLEQYF. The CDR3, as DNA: TGTGCCAGCAGCCTTAAGATCGACAGGGCCCTCCTCGAGCAGTACTTC.

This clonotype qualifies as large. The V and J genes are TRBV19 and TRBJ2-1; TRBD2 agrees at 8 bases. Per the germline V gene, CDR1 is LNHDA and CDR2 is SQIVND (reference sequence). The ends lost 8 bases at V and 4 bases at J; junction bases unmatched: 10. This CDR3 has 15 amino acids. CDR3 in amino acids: CASSATSGLYNEQFF. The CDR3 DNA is TGTGCCAGTTCTGCTACTAGCGGACTATACAATGAGCAGTTCTTC.

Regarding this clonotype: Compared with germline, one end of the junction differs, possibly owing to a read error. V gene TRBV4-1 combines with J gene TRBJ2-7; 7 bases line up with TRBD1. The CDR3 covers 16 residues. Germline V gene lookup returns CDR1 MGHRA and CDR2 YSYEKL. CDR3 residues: CAGSLEYRGSTYEQYF. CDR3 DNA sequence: TGTGCCGGCAGCCTTGAATACAGGGGAAGTACCTACGAGCAGTACTTC.